A single sample gave rise to the 26 T cell receptor beta chains below, sequenced in a study of cytomegalovirus exposure and HLA in healthy donors. PCR employed 60 Vbeta and 13 Jbeta primers. TCRdb's copy holds only in-frame clones and misses some; the assay was immunoSEQ multiplex PCR. The repertoire holds over 150,000 clones, with 75% to 80% as singletons. Sequenced: PBMCs. Receptor source: a woman in her thirties or forties in good health and CMV-seropositive.

The V call is TRBV25-1, the J call TRBJ1-2; D not certain. This CDR3 contains 11 residues. V dropped 3 bases and J dropped 4 bases, with 3 bases sitting between them. Germline CDR1 and CDR2: MGHDK and SYGVNS. The CDR3 DNA reads as TGTGCCAGCAGTGAGAGCTATGGCTACACCTTC. Translated, it gives CASSESYGYTF.

This chain joins TRBV4-1 and TRBJ2-3; 10 bases fit TRBD2. The CDR3 length is 15 residues. With 3 bases clipped from V and 0 bases from J, the junction kept 0 bases outside the gene matches. Germline V CDR1 and CDR2: MGHRA, YSYEKL. CDR3 region: CASSQTSGSTDTQYF. As DNA, the CDR3 is TGCGCCAGCAGCCAGACTAGCGGGAGCACAGATACGCAGTATTTT.

V gene TRBV29-1 combines with J gene TRBJ2-1; 10 positions match TRBD1. CDR1 and CDR2 from the germline V gene are SQVTM and ANQGSEA. This CDR3 contains 14 residues. V shed 3 bases and J 4 bases; nucleotides not matched to a gene: 3. The CDR3 DNA reads as TGCAGCGTTGAGAGGACAGGGGGTTACAATGAGCAGTTCTTC. The encoded protein is CSVERTGGYNEQFF.

The chain employs TRBV30 and TRBJ1-5; D unresolved. The CDR3 spans 14 residues. Germline V gives CDR1 GTSNPN, CDR2 SVGIG (reference sequence). V was shortened by 1 base and J by 0 bases, with 7 bases between the two germline ends. This chain's CDR3 is CAWSGVSSNQPQHF. The CDR3 region has the DNA TGTGCCTGGAGTGGCGTATCTAGCAATCAGCCCCAGCATTTT.

This clone was observed a few times. The V gene is TRBV18, the J gene TRBJ2-1, with TRBD2 identical over 7 bases. V was pared by 2 bases and J by 3 bases, with 1 base of the junction left unmatched. Germline V CDR1 and CDR2: KGHSH, LQKENI. The CDR3 runs to 14 residues. CDR3 protein: CASSPGDYYNEQFF. CDR3 DNA sequence: TGTGCCAGCTCACCAGGGGACTACTACAATGAGCAGTTCTTC. Using reference TRBV18 and TRBJ2-1 for the parts outside the CDR3, the full variable domain is NAGVMQNPRHLVRRRGQEARLRCSPMKGHSHVYWYRQLPEEGLKFMVYLQKENIIDESGMPKERFSAEFPKEGPSILRIQQVVRGDSAAYFCASSPGDYYNEQFFGPGTRLTVL.

This clone was seen a single time. The chain uses TRBV9 and TRBJ1-2; 9 bases map to TRBD1. The V and J ends lost 4 bases and 8 bases, in that order; junction bases with no gene match: 9. The CDR3 contains 14 residues. CDR1 is SGDLS, CDR2 YYNGEE, per germline. The CDR3 spells CASSSPGTGIGYTF. CDR3 nucleotides: TGTGCCAGCAGCTCTCCCGGGACAGGGATCGGCTACACCTTC. The whole variable domain, remainder taken from reference TRBV9 and TRBJ1-2, is DSGVTQTPKHLITATGQRVTLRCSPRSGDLSVYWYQQSLDQGLQFLIQYYNGEERAKGNILERFSAQQFPDLHSELNLSSLELGDSALYFCASSSPGTGIGYTFGSGTRLTVV.

The chain links TRBV11-3 to TRBJ2-7; D is perhaps TRBD2 (6 bases). This CDR3 has 16 residues. The V gene's germline CDR1 is SGHNT and CDR2 YENEEA. V lost 4 bases to trimming and J lost 3 bases, with 19 bases between them. The CDR3 DNA is TGTGCCAGCAGCTCCCATCTAGCGCAAATGTTCTACGAGCAGTACTTC. Translating it yields CASSSHLAQMFYEQYF.

V and J are TRBV2 and TRBJ2-5, with 7 bases aligning to TRBD2. The V gene end was trimmed by 5 bases and the J gene end by 0 bases; junction bases not matched to a gene: 6. The CDR3 sequence is 15 residues long. Looked up from germline, CDR1 is SNHLY and CDR2 is FYNNEI. CDR3 DNA: TGTGCCAGCAGTCTATCGGGGGGAGACCAAGAGACCCAGTACTTC. As protein: CASSLSGGDQETQYF.

In its sample, this clone was seen once. The V gene is TRBV10-1, the J gene TRBJ2-3; 10 bases map to TRBD1. This CDR3 contains 14 residues. V was clipped by 3 bases and J by 8 bases; unmatched bases: 5. Per the germline V gene, CDR1 is WNHNN and CDR2 is SYGVQD (reference sequence). The CDR3 protein is CASSEDRGRATQYF. The CDR3 bases are TGCGCCAGCAGTGAAGACAGGGGGCGGGCTACGCAGTATTTT.

The chain carries TRBV4-3 and TRBJ2-5; 12 bases are a match to TRBD2. CDR1 and CDR2 (germline): LGHNA, YSLEER. The CDR3 is 16 residues long. J gave up 2 bases and V 4 bases, and 5 bases lay outside the gene matches. In DNA form, the CDR3 reads TGCGCCAGCAGCCGCATGACTAGCGGGAGACAAGAGACCCAGTACTTC. It encodes CASSRMTSGRQETQYF.

The chain couples TRBV11-3 to TRBJ2-1, with 9 bases identical to TRBD1. From germline, CDR1 is SGHNT and CDR2 YENEEA. The trim removed 5 bases at V and 7 bases at J, leaving 9 bases unmatched. The CDR3 sequence is 15 residues long. The CDR3 loop reads CASSPRDRVVNEQFF. Written as DNA, the CDR3 is TGTGCCAGCAGCCCCAGGGACAGGGTGGTGAATGAGCAGTTCTTC.

The genes are TRBV13 and TRBJ1-2; D is unresolved. CDR3 size: 14 residues. CDR1 PRHDT and CDR2 FYEKMQ come from the germline V gene (reference sequence). Trimming removed 5 bases from V and 8 bases from J, with 18 bases in between. CDR3 amino acids: CASSLAPGSLGYTF. CDR3 DNA: TGTGCCAGCAGCCTGGCACCGGGATCTTTGGGCTACACCTTC.

This clone appeared a single time. Germline is not matched at one junction end, which may reflect a read error. The V gene is TRBV7-9, the J gene TRBJ1-4, with D possibly TRBD1 on 5 matching bases. CDR1 and CDR2 (germline): SEHNR, FQNEAQ (reference sequence). The CDR3 is 12 amino acids. CDR3 in amino acids: CSSQQDNEKLFF. Written as DNA, the CDR3 is TGTTCCAGCCAACAGGATAATGAAAAACTGTTTTTT.

The V and J genes are TRBV19 and TRBJ2-5, with TRBD2 identical over 7 bases. From germline, CDR1 is LNHDA and CDR2 SQIVND (reference sequence). This CDR3 is built from 15 residues. J lost 7 bases, V lost 0 bases, and 8 bases had no gene match. The CDR3 sequence: CASSIDWGEGRTQYF. The CDR3, as DNA: TGTGCCAGTAGTATAGATTGGGGGGAGGGAAGGACCCAGTACTTC. Full variable domain (rest looked up from reference TRBV19 and TRBJ2-5): DGGITQSPKYLFRKEGQNVTLSCEQNLNHDAMYWYRQDPGQGLRLIYYSQIVNDFQKGDIAEGYSVSREKKESFPLTVTSAQKNPTAFYLCASSIDWGEGRTQYFGPGTRLLVL.

V usage is TRBV4-3 and J usage is TRBJ2-1; 11 nucleotides align to TRBD2. In germline, CDR1 is LGHNA, CDR2 YSLEER. V was clipped by 4 bases and J by 7 bases; unmatched bases: 6. This CDR3 has 15 amino acids. The CDR3 spells CASSRGLAVWNEQFF. For the CDR3, the DNA is TGCGCCAGCAGCCGGGGACTAGCGGTGTGGAATGAGCAGTTCTTC.

The genes are TRBV6-6 and TRBJ2-7; maybe TRBD1 (6 bases). This CDR3 has 14 amino acids. CDR1 is MNHNY and CDR2 is SVGAGI in the germline V gene (reference sequence). V was clipped by 7 bases and J by 7 bases, with 20 bases between them. CDR3 loop: CASTSDRLGAEQYF. The CDR3 nucleotides read TGTGCCAGCACCTCTGACAGGTTGGGAGCGGAGCAGTACTTC.

This sequence joins TRBV5-4 and TRBJ2-7, with D perhaps matching TRBD2 (5 bases). Germline V gene lookup returns CDR1 SGHNT and CDR2 YYREEE (reference sequence). Trimming removed 4 bases at V and 2 bases at J, with 13 bases between. The CDR3 is made up of 14 amino acids. The CDR3 DNA reads as TGTGCCAGCAGCCTAGGTGGACTGGCCTACGAGCAGTACTTC. Protein sequence: CASSLGGLAYEQYF.

The chain employs TRBV19 and TRBJ1-1; 9 bases match TRBD1. Germline V gene lookup returns CDR1 LNHDA and CDR2 SQIVND (reference sequence). With V trimmed by 8 bases and J by 4 bases, 8 bases remained unmatched. The CDR3 consists of 14 residues. The CDR3 bases are TGTGCCAGTTCCCCTCCGGACAGGGGCACTGAAGCTTTCTTT. Protein: CASSPPDRGTEAFF. Combining the CDR3 with reference TRBV19 and TRBJ1-1 gives the whole variable domain DGGITQSPKYLFRKEGQNVTLSCEQNLNHDAMYWYRQDPGQGLRLIYYSQIVNDFQKGDIAEGYSVSREKKESFPLTVTSAQKNPTAFYLCASSPPDRGTEAFFGQGTRLTVV.

This chain uses TRBV5-1 with TRBJ2-1; 8 positions match TRBD2. The CDR3 is 17 residues long. After removal of 0 bases from V and 7 bases from J, the junction contained 12 bases not matched to a gene. Germline V gene sequence: CDR1 SGHRS, CDR2 YFSETQ. The CDR3 bases are TGCGCCAGCAGCTTGGCCGCCGAGGTAGCGGGAATGAATGAGCAGTTCTTC. This translates into CASSLAAEVAGMNEQFF.

This clone has only a few counts. CDR3 DNA sequence: TGTGCTAGTGGTCGGGAGATCTCCTACAATGAGCAGTTCTTC. It specifies CASGREISYNEQFF. The chain has TRBV12-5 and TRBJ2-1, with a weak D call TRBD2 (6 bases). The V gene lost 5 bases and the J gene lost 0 bases, with 8 bases spanning the gap. This CDR3 contains 14 residues. The germline gives CDR1 LGHNT, CDR2 FRNRAP.

The chain couples TRBV5-1 to TRBJ2-2; 11 positions match TRBD2. This CDR3 has 19 residues. From germline, CDR1 is SGHRS and CDR2 YFSETQ. The junction had 11 bases not matched to a gene; V was cut back by 0 bases and J by 4 bases. The CDR3 coding sequence is TGCGCCAGCAGCTTGGCGGTCCTAGCGGGGGGCGAAACCACCGGGGAGCTGTTTTTT. It encodes CASSLAVLAGGETTGELFF.

This chain connects TRBV6-5 to TRBJ1-1; D uncertain. V lost 7 bases and J lost 5, with 8 bases in between. CDR1 and CDR2 from the germline V gene are MNHEY and SVGAGI. The CDR3 extends over 11 amino acids. The CDR3 spells CASNFPTEAFF. The CDR3 DNA reads as TGTGCCAGCAATTTTCCGACTGAAGCTTTCTTT.

The rearrangement joins TRBV18 to TRBJ1-2; D possibly corresponds to TRBD1 (6 bases). V lost 2 bases and J lost 4, with 11 bases in between. The CDR3 spans 14 residues. Germline loops: CDR1 KGHSH, CDR2 LQKENI. The CDR3 nucleotides are TGTGCCAGCTCACCATCGGACAGCTTCTATGGCTACACCTTC. This sequence encodes CASSPSDSFYGYTF.

The chain couples TRBV6-5 to TRBJ1-1; 7 bases map to TRBD1. Per germline, CDR1 MNHEY and CDR2 SVGAGI. CDR3 size: 16 residues. J gave up 3 bases and V 2 bases, and 9 bases lay outside the gene matches. In DNA form, the CDR3 reads TGTGCCAGCAGTTACGTAGGGGGCCTGTTGTACACTGAAGCTTTCTTT. It is translated as CASSYVGGLLYTEAFF.

This clone appeared a few times. The chain couples TRBV5-1 to TRBJ2-3; possibly TRBD2 for D (6 bases). Deletions cut 5 bases from V and 3 bases from J, with 13 bases between. Germline values: CDR1 SGHRS, CDR2 YFSETQ. The CDR3 consists of 14 residues. CDR3 sequence: CASRTAGITDTQYF. The CDR3 DNA follows: TGCGCCAGCAGGACGGCGGGAATTACAGATACGCAGTATTTT.

The chain employs TRBV2 and TRBJ2-7; 8 positions match TRBD1. The CDR3 spans 13 residues. Germline V gene sequence: CDR1 SNHLY, CDR2 FYNNEI. V was clipped by 9 bases and J by 5 bases; unmatched bases: 9. The DNA for the CDR3 is TGTGCCAGTAAGGACAGGGAAAATAACGAGCAGTACTTC. Amino acids: CASKDRENNEQYF.